This T cell receptor beta chain was obtained from a study of blood T cells in healthy people across ages. Germline trimming cut 0 bases from V and 11 bases from J; bases unmatched to any gene: 3. Germline values: CDR1 SGHRS, CDR2 YFSETQ. This CDR3 region has 13 residues. Then a second PCR, running about 6 to 11 cycles, was carried out with a sample-barcoded 5' primer and a J-beta primer mix. TCRdb analysed the 5' RACE reads with MiXCR anew, one entry per CDR3 protein. The sample contains fewer than 2,000,000 distinct CDR3 sequences, 30% to 40% of which appear only once. V is TRBV5-1 and J is TRBJ1-1; 11 bases are a match to TRBD1. The sequence derives from a human donor in good health. The sample taken for sequencing was blood. DNA of the CDR3: TGCGCCAGCAGCTTGGGGACAGGGGGCTCGGCTTTCTTT. Translation: CASSLGTGGSAFF.